This is a list of T cell receptor beta chains from one sample in a study of blood T cell repertoires in COVID-19. Method: immunoSEQ multiplex PCR; TCRdb's copy keeps in-frame clones and lacks some. Counted here are some 490,000 clones, roughly 88% occurring once; the ten biggest clones make up 3.2%. The sequencing sample was made of peripheral blood. Receptors were obtained from a human donor in a cohort sampled during active COVID-19. The CDR3 runs from the conserved cysteine through the conserved F or W. Each record gives: clone size, J gene, D gene, V gene, CDR3 protein, CDR3 DNA. D genes are given only for firm matches. A clone size is listed for some rows: how often the clone was seen (once, few, many), or a class if it is expanded.

>NA|TRBJ1-2|NA|TRBV6-2/TRBV6-3
CASSYPFIHGYTF
TGTGCCAGCAGTTACCCGTTTATCCATGGCTACACCTTC
>NA|TRBJ2-1|NA|TRBV15
CATSILGGSGGGSYNEQFF
TGTGCCACCAGCATCCTAGGAGGTAGCGGCGGAGGCTCCTACAATGAGCAGTTCTTC
>NA|TRBJ2-1|TRBD2|TRBV19
CASSLAGGEQFF
TGTGCCAGTAGTTTAGCGGGAGGCGAGCAGTTCTTC
>NA|TRBJ1-2|NA|TRBV5-6
CASSLGDSYGYTF
TGTGCCAGCAGCTTGGGCGACAGCTATGGCTACACCTTC
>NA|TRBJ2-7|TRBD1|TRBV5-1
CASSLLGGFSYEQYF
TGCGCCAGCAGCCTGTTAGGGGGCTTCTCCTACGAGCAGTACTTC
>NA|TRBJ2-4|TRBD1|TRBV20-1
CSARAGGFQYF
TGCAGTGCTAGGGCAGGGGGATTTCAGTACTTC
>NA|TRBJ2-1|NA|TRBV11-3
CASSLGGIRGNEQFF
TGTGCCAGCAGCTTGGGCGGAATTAGGGGAAATGAGCAGTTCTTC
>NA|TRBJ1-5|NA|TRBV24-1
CPRLSGEISNQPQHF
TGTCCACGACTTTCCGGGGAGATTAGCAATCAGCCCCAGCATTTT
>NA|TRBJ2-1|TRBD1|TRBV19
CASSLDREEYNEQFF
TGTGCCAGTAGCCTGGACAGGGAGGAATACAATGAGCAGTTCTTC
>NA|TRBJ1-5|NA|TRBV7-8
CASSLEARHFNQPQHF
TGTGCCAGCAGCTTAGAAGCGCGGCATTTCAATCAGCCCCAGCATTTT
>NA|TRBJ2-5|NA|TRBV3-1/TRBV3-2
CASSLRAKGAPLQETQYF
TGTGCCAGCAGCCTGAGAGCTAAAGGGGCACCCCTCCAAGAGACCCAGTACTTC
>NA|TRBJ2-5|NA|TRBV9
CASSSGQNQETQYF
TGTGCCAGCAGCTCCGGACAGAACCAAGAGACCCAGTACTTC
>NA|TRBJ2-1|TRBD2|TRBV5-1
CASSGLAGGDEQFF
TGCGCCAGCAGCGGGCTAGCGGGGGGCGATGAGCAGTTCTTC
>NA|TRBJ2-5|NA|TRBV20-1
CSASLPLGEETQYF
TGCAGTGCTAGTCTTCCTCTCGGGGAAGAGACCCAGTACTTC
>NA|TRBJ2-7|TRBD1|TRBV18
CASSPMTGGNEQYF
TGTGCCAGCTCACCGATGACAGGGGGCAACGAGCAGTACTTC
>NA|TRBJ1-1|NA|TRBV18
CASSPPGRGTPTEAFF
TGTGCCAGCTCACCACCGGGGCGGGGGACCCCCACTGAAGCTTTCTTT
>NA|TRBJ2-5|TRBD2|TRBV7-2
CASSLAGLDQETQYF
TGTGCCAGCAGCTTAGCAGGACTAGATCAAGAGACCCAGTACTTC
>few|TRBJ2-1|TRBD2|TRBV3-1/TRBV3-2
CASSGSGRHNEQFF
TGTGCCAGCAGCGGGAGCGGGAGACACAATGAGCAGTTCTTC
>NA|TRBJ2-2|TRBD1|TRBV25-1
CASRGTGGTGELFF
TGTGCCAGCAGGGGGACAGGGGGGACCGGGGAGCTGTTTTTT
>NA|TRBJ2-1|NA|TRBV30
CAWSVGRVRGTYNEQFF
TGTGCCTGGAGTGTAGGGAGGGTCAGGGGTACCTACAATGAGCAGTTCTTC
>once|TRBJ2-3|NA|TRBV7-2
CASSSRDTQYF
TGTGCCAGCAGCTCCCGGGATACGCAGTATTTT
>NA|TRBJ2-1|NA|TRBV6-6
CASSSLINSLGVKFF
TGTGCCAGCAGTTCTCTCATAAACAGTCTCGGGGTGAAGTTCTTC
>few|TRBJ2-2|TRBD2|TRBV4-2
CASKGAAGESGELFF
TGTGCCAGCAAAGGGGCAGCGGGAGAATCCGGGGAGCTGTTTTTT
>NA|TRBJ2-7|NA|TRBV7-2
CASSSGRSSYEQYF
TGTGCCAGCAGCTCTGGGAGGAGCTCCTACGAGCAGTACTTC
>NA|TRBJ2-1|TRBD1|TRBV7-3
CASSSRADREQFF
TGTGCCAGCAGCTCCCGCGCGGACAGGGAGCAGTTCTTC
>NA|TRBJ2-5|TRBD1|TRBV7-8
CASSSTTGGSETQYF
TGTGCCAGCAGCTCCACCACAGGGGGCTCAGAGACCCAGTACTTC
>NA|TRBJ2-7|TRBD2|TRBV14
CASSQDLAGVYEQYF
TGTGCCAGCAGCCAAGACCTAGCGGGAGTATACGAGCAGTACTTC
>NA|TRBJ2-7|NA|TRBV19
CASSPTLSPYEQYF
TGTGCCAGTAGCCCGACACTTTCCCCCTACGAGCAGTACTTC
>NA|TRBJ2-5|TRBD2|TRBV7-2
CASSLEASGGQETQYF
TGTGCCAGCAGCTTAGAGGCTAGCGGGGGCCAAGAGACCCAGTACTTC
>NA|TRBJ1-5|NA|TRBV12-3/TRBV12-4
CASSFGQDQPQHF
TGTGCCAGCAGTTTTGGGCAAGATCAGCCCCAGCATTTT
>once|TRBJ2-1|NA|TRBV2
CASSDSTFNEQFF
TGTGCCAGCAGTGATTCTACTTTCAATGAGCAGTTCTTC
>NA|TRBJ1-1|NA|TRBV12-3/TRBV12-4
CASSYWGVTEAFF
TGTGCCAGCAGTTACTGGGGAGTCACTGAAGCTTTCTTT
>NA|TRBJ2-3|TRBD1|TRBV30
CAWSVQGASRAQYF
TGTGCCTGGAGTGTACAGGGGGCTAGTAGGGCGCAGTATTTT
>NA|TRBJ2-7|TRBD2|TRBV15
CATSRETASGMSYEQYF
TGTGCCACCAGCAGAGAGACGGCTAGCGGGATGTCCTACGAGCAGTACTTC
>once|TRBJ1-2|TRBD1|TRBV19
CASRWGEPQGVGGYTF
TGTGCCAGTAGATGGGGCGAGCCACAGGGGGTAGGTGGCTACACCTTC
>once|TRBJ1-1|TRBD1|TRBV18
CASSPRTGGGLTEAFF
TGTGCCAGCTCACCAAGGACAGGGGGCGGATTGACTGAAGCTTTCTTT
>NA|TRBJ2-1|NA|TRBV7-9
CASSLEVSGAIRNEQFF
TGTGCCAGCAGCTTAGAGGTTAGCGGAGCCATCAGGAATGAGCAGTTCTTC
>NA|TRBJ1-4|NA|TRBV25-1
CASSDPRTTNEKLFF
TGTGCCAGCAGTGATCCCAGAACAACTAATGAAAAACTGTTTTTT
>NA|TRBJ1-1|NA|TRBV27
CASSPRVQGSYPEAFF
TGTGCCAGCAGCCCCCGGGTACAGGGTAGTTATCCTGAAGCTTTCTTT
>NA|TRBJ2-2|NA|TRBV28
CASSFEAGELFF
TGTGCCAGCAGCTTTGAGGCCGGGGAGCTGTTTTTT
>NA|TRBJ2-7|TRBD1|TRBV19
CASTAPGQGYEQYF
TGTGCCAGTACCGCGCCGGGACAGGGCTACGAGCAGTACTTC
>NA|TRBJ2-1|NA|TRBV6-5
CASSPERSRGQFF
TGTGCCAGCAGCCCCGAGCGGAGCAGGGGGCAGTTCTTC